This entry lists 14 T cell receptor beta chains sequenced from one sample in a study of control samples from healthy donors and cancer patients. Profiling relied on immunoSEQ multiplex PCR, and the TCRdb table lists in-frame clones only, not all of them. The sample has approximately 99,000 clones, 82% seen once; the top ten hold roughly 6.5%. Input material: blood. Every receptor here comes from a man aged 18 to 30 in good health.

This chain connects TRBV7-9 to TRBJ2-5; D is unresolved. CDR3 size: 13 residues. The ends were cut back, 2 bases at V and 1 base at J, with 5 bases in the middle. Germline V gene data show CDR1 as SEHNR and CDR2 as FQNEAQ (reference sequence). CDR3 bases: TGTGCCAGCAGCTTAATGGCCCAAGAGACCCAGTACTTC. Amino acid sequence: CASSLMAQETQYF.

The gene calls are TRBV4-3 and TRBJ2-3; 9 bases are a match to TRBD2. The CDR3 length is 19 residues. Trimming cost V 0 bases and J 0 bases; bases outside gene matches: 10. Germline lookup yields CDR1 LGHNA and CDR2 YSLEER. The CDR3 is CASSQDRVAGAISTDTQYF. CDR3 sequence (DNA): TGCGCCAGCAGCCAAGATCGGGTAGCGGGGGCTATTAGCACAGATACGCAGTATTTT.

In DNA, the CDR3 is TGTGCCAGCAGCCGCCGGCCCAAGACAGTCGTTAATGAAAAACTGTTTTTT. Its translation: CASSRRPKTVVNEKLFF. The V call is TRBV3-1 (or the pseudogene TRBV3-2), the J call TRBJ1-4, with a possible D match to TRBD1 (5 bases). The V gene's germline CDR1 is LGHDT and CDR2 YNNKEL (reference sequence). This CDR3 is built from 17 residues. V lost 4 bases, J lost 4 bases, and 19 bases lay in between.

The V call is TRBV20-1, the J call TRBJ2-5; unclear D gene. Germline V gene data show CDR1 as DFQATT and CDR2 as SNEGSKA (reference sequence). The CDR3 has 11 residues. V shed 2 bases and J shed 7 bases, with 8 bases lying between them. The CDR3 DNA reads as TGCAGTGCTAGACCTACCGGGACCCAGTACTTC. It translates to CSARPTGTQYF.

The CDR3 DNA reads as TGTGCCAGCAGCTTAGGACAGGCTGGGGCCAACGTCCTGACTTTC. Amino acids: CASSLGQAGANVLTF. The chain recombines TRBV7-9 with TRBJ2-6; possible D gene TRBD1, 6 bases. Germline assignment: CDR1 SEHNR and CDR2 FQNEAQ (reference sequence). CDR3 length equals 15 residues. V lost 1 base to trimming and J lost 2 bases, with 6 bases between them.

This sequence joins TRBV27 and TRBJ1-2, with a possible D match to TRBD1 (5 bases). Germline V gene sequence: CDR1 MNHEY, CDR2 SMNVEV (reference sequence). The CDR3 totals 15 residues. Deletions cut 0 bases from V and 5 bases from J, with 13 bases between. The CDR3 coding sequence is TGTGCCAGCAGTTTATCTGGGGGGTTTAAGTATGGCTACACCTTC. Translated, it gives CASSLSGGFKYGYTF.

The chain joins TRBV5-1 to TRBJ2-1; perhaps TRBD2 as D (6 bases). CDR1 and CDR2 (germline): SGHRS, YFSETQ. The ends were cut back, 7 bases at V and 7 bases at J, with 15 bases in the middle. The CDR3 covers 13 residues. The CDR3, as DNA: TGCGCCAGCCGGCCGGGACTCCAAAATGAGCAGTTCTTC. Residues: CASRPGLQNEQFF.

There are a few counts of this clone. CDR3: CASSLYDSSGPLHF. In DNA, the CDR3 is TGTGCCAGCAGCCTATATGACAGTTCCGGCCCCCTCCACTTT. V is TRBV9 and J is TRBJ1-6; weak D call: TRBD1 (5 bases). Trimming left V 4 bases short and J 13 bases short, with 18 bases between. The germline CDR1 and CDR2 sequences are SGDLS and YYNGEE. The CDR3 runs 14 residues.

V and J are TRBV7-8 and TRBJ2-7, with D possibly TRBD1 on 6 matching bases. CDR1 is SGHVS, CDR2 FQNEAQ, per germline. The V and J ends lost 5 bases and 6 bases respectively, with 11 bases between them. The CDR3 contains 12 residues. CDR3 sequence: CASSKQGIEQYF. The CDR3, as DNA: TGTGCCAGCAGCAAACAGGGTATCGAGCAGTACTTC.

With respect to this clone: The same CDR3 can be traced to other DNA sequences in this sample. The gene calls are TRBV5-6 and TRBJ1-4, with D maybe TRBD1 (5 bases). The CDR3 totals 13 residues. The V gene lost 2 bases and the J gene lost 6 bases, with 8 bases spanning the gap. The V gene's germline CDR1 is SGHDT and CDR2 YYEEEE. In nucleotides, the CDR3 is TGTGCCAGCAGCTTAGCGGGGGATGAAAAACTGTTTTTT. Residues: CASSLAGDEKLFF.

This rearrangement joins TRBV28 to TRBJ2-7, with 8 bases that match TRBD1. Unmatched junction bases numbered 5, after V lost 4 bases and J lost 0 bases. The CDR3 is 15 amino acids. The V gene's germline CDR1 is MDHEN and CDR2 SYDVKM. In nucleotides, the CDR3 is TGTGCCAGCAGTTCCCCGGACAGGGCCTCCTACGAGCAGTACTTC. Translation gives CASSSPDRASYEQYF.

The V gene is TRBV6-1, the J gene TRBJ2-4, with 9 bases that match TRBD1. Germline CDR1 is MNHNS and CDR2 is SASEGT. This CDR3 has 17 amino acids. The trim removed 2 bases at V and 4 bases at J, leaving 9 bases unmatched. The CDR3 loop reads CASSELDAGTGKNIQYF. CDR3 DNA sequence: TGTGCCAGCAGTGAACTCGACGCCGGGACAGGGAAAAACATTCAGTACTTC.

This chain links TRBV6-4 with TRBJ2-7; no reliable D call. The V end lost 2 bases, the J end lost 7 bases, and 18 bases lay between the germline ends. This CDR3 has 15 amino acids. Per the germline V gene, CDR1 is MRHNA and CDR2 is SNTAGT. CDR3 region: CASSDPGWIGREQYV. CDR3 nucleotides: TGTGCCAGCAGTGACCCTGGGTGGATAGGACGGGAGCAGTACGTC.

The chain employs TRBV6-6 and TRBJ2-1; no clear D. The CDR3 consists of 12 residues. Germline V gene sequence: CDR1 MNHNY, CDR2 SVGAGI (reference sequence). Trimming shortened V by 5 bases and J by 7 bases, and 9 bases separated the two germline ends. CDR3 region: CASSPSRNEQFF. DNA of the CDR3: TGTGCCAGCAGTCCTTCCCGAAATGAGCAGTTCTTC.